The present T cell receptor beta chain was sequenced within a study of T cells after yellow fever vaccination. Overall study results and limits: Only a small proportion of the clonotypes turned up in both the CD4 and the CD8 compartments, likely arising from convergent recombination. Boosting was followed by the reappearance of most primary-vaccination clones (approximately 97% CD4, more than 70% CD8). The bulk population could contribute abundant contaminating clonotypes to FACS-sorted repertoires.

This clonotype was counted ten times or more. Its antigen is not known. Trimming took off 4 bases at V and 6 bases at J, with 7 bases between the two ends. The CDR3 loop spans 11 amino acids. Per germline, CDR1 ENHRY and CDR2 SYGVKD. TCRdb reprocessed the 5' RACE reads with MiXCR, giving one entry per CDR3 protein. The sample consists of around 250,000 distinct CDR3 sequences, 6.9% of them appearing once. This material consisted of CD4+ T cells sorted from PBMCs, taken 15 days after the yellow fever booster vaccination. The gene calls are TRBV10-3 and TRBJ2-7; D is unclear. The receptor was derived from a man aged 25 to 40 who received the YFV17D yellow fever vaccine. The CDR3 reads CAISASSEQYF. The CDR3 bases are TGTGCCATCAGTGCCTCGTCCGAGCAGTACTTC.